These 3 T cell receptor beta chains came from one sample sequenced in a study of cytomegalovirus exposure and HLA in healthy donors. TCRdb keeps only in-frame clones here, not all; method: immunoSEQ multiplex PCR. This table holds fewer than 400,000 clones, about nine tenths found once. Sequenced input: PBMCs. These receptor sequences come from a woman aged 18-30 years in good health and CMV-seronegative.

The rearrangement joins TRBV28 to TRBJ2-7, with TRBD2 identical over 9 bases. V was pared by 3 bases and J by 1 base, with 4 bases of the junction left unmatched. This CDR3 contains 15 residues. Germline assignment: CDR1 MDHEN and CDR2 SYDVKM. The DNA for the CDR3 is TGTGCCAGCAGTTTCGGGCTAGCGGGGTCCTACGAGCAGTACTTC. Its translation: CASSFGLAGSYEQYF.

The V gene is TRBV6-5, the J gene TRBJ2-7; tentative D call: TRBD2 (6 bases). CDR1 and CDR2 (germline): MNHEY, SVGAGI. V was cut by 10 bases and J by 2 bases, with 15 bases left in between. The CDR3 has 13 residues. CDR3 DNA: TGTGCCACCTACGGGGGTCCAGCCTACGAGCAGTACTTC. It yields the protein CATYGGPAYEQYF.

The J gene is TRBJ1-1, the V gene TRBV4-2; no reliable D call. V lost 3 bases, J lost 7 bases, and 15 bases lay in between. This CDR3 is 14 amino acids long. Looked up from germline, CDR1 is LGHNA and CDR2 is YNFKEQ. Here the CDR3 DNA reads TGTGCCAGCAGCCAGCCCCAAGTAGCGGTTGAAGCTTTCTTT. It specifies CASSQPQVAVEAFF.